This entry is about one TCR beta chain. This CDR3 comprises 13 residues. Germline V gene data show CDR1 as SGHNT and CDR2 as YENEEA. Germline trimming cut 5 bases from V and 7 bases from J; bases unmatched to any gene: 8. Participant ages covered roughly 18 to 89 years across 24 US areas. Cohorts were based on clinical histories the participants reported. The sample belongs to a study of blood T cell repertoires in COVID-19. As processed by the authors: Nucleated cell number was recorded as an estimate derived from reference gene primer amplification. The protocol was immunoSEQ multiplex PCR, while the TCRdb copy is restricted to in-frame clones and leaves out a portion. The V and J calls and clone size are taken from that table; D and trimming were inferred from the DNA. The table lists 200,000 to 250,000 clones, approximately 80% of them singletons.

This sequence originates from a woman aged 40 to 49 with acute COVID-19. Sequenced material: PBMCs or T cells enriched from blood (not recorded which). This chain joins TRBV11-3 and TRBJ2-7; 7 bases agree with TRBD1. The CDR3 loop reads CASSPHSGQEQYF. As DNA, the CDR3 is TGTGCCAGCAGCCCACACTCGGGACAGGAGCAGTACTTC.